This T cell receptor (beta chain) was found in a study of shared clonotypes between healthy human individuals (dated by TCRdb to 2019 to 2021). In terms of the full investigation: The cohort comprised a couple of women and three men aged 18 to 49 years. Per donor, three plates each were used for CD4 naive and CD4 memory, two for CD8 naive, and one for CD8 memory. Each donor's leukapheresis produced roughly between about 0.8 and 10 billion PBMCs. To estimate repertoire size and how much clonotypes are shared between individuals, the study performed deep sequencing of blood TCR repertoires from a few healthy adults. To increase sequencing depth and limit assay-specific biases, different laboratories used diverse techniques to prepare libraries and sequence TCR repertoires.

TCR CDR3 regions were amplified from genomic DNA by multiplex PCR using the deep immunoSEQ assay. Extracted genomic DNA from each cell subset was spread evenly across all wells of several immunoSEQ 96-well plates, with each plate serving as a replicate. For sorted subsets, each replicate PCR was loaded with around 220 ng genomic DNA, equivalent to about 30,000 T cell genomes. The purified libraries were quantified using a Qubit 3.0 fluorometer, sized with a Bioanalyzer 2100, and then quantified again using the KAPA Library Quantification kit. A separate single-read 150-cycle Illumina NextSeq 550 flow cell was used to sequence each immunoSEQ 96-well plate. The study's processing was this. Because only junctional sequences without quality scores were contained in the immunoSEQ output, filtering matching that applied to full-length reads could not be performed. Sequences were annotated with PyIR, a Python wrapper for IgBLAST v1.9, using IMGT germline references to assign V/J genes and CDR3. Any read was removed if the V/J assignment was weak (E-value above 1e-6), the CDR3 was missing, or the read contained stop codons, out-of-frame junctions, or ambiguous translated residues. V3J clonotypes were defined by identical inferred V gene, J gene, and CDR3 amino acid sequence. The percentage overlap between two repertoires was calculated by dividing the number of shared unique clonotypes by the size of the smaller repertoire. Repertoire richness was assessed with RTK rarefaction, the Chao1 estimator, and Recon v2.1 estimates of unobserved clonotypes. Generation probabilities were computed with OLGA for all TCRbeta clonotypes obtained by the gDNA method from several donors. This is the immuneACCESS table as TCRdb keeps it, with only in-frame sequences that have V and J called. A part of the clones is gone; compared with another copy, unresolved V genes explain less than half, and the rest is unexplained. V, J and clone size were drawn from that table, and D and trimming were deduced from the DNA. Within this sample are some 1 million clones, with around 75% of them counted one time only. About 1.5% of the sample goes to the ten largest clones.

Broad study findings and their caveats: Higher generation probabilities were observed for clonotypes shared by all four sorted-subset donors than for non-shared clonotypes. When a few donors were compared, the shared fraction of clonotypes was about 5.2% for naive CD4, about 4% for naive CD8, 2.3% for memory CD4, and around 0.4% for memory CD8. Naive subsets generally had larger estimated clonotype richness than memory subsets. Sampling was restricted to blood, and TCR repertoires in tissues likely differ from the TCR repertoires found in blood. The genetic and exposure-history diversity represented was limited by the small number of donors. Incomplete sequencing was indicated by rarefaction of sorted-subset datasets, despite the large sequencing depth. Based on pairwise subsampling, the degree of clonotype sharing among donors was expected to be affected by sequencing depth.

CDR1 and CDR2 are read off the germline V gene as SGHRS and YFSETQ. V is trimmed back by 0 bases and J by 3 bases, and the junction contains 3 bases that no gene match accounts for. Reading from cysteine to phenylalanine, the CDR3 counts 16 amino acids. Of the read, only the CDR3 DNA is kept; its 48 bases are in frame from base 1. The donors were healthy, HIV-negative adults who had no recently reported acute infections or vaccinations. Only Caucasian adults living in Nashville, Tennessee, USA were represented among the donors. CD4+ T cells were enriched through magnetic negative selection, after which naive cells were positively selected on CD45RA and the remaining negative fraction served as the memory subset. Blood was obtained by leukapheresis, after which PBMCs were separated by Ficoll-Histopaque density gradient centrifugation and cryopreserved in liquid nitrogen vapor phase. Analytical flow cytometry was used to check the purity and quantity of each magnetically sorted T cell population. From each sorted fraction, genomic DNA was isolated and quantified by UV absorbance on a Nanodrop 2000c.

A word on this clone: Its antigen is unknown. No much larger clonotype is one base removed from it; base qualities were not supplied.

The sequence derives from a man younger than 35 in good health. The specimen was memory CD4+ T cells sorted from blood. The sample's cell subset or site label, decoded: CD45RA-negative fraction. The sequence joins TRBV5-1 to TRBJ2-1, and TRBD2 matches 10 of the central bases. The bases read TGCGCCAGCAGCTTGGGCACTAGCGGGGTCTACAATGAGCAGTTCTTC. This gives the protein CASSLGTSGVYNEQFF.